This record covers a single T cell receptor (beta chain). The data were obtained in a study of blood T cell repertoires in COVID-19. Sequencing was performed with immunoSEQ multiplex PCR; in TCRdb, only in-frame clones are kept and a portion is missing. The table has 85,000 or so clones, about 95% seen once; the top ten hold around 4.7%. Germline CDR1 MNHEY, CDR2 SVGAGI. V was pared by 2 bases and J by 6 bases, with 7 bases of the junction left unmatched. This CDR3 region has 15 residues. This receptor was taken from a human donor with active COVID-19. The donor label of this sample is uncertain. Sample: peripheral blood. The chain links TRBV6-5 to TRBJ1-2; 9 bases map to TRBD1. The CDR3 sequence is CASSYDGNRGHGYTF. CDR3 DNA: TGTGCCAGCAGTTACGACGGGAACAGGGGGCATGGCTACACCTTC.